This T cell receptor (beta chain) comes out of a study of CD8+CD57+ T cells in acquired aplastic anemia. Genomic DNA, serving as template, underwent TCR beta VDJ and CDR3 profiling. Each CDR3 protein is one row after TCRdb ran MiXCR on the reads. The sample has 300,000 or so distinct CDR3 sequences; around 60% are singletons. Looked up from germline, CDR1 is SGHNT and CDR2 is YYREEE (reference sequence). V was trimmed by 1 base and J by 2 bases, leaving 22 bases between them. CDR3 length: 19 amino acids. This TCR was recovered from a human donor with severe aplastic anemia or a healthy control (not recorded which). The source material was sorted CD4+, CD8+, or CD8+CD57+ T cells (not recorded which) from PBMCs. The rearrangement uses TRBV5-4 and TRBJ1-5; D unclear. The CDR3 here is CASSLTETRTFKGNQPQHF. The CDR3 DNA is TGTGCCAGCAGCTTGACAGAGACACGGACCTTTAAGGGCAATCAGCCCCAGCATTTT.